The 29 T cell receptor beta chains presented below share a single source sample, sequenced in a study of monozygotic twins with inflammatory bowel disease. Following a re-call of the 5' RACE reads, TCRdb has one entry per CDR3 protein and lacks DNA. The sample's table shows 350,000 to 500,000 distinct CDR3 sequences. The sequenced sample was blood. These receptors came from a human donor with ulcerative colitis or Crohn's disease, or a healthy co-twin of an affected twin (not recorded which).

The V call is TRBV5-1, the J call TRBJ2-5; absent DNA, TCRdb's TRBD2 call cannot be checked. This CDR3 is 15 amino acids long. Germline V lookup: CDR1 SGHRS, CDR2 YFSETQ. Here the CDR3 reads CASSLGGSGSETQYF.

The chain is built from TRBV5-1 and TRBJ2-6. Germline assignment: CDR1 SGHRS and CDR2 YFSETQ. The CDR3 extends over 15 amino acids. The chain's CDR3 is CASSLGFSGANVLTF.

The gene calls are TRBV2 and TRBJ1-2; TCRdb's D call of TRBD1 is untestable without DNA. Per germline, CDR1 SNHLY and CDR2 FYNNEI. CDR3 length equals 17 residues. This CDR3 is CASSEEARPQGNYGYTF.

The chain links TRBV11-2 to TRBJ2-1; TCRdb's D gene call, TRBD2, goes unchecked for lack of DNA. The V gene's germline CDR1 is SGHAT and CDR2 FQNNGV. This CDR3 has 16 residues. The CDR3 reads CASSFLLAGAYNEQFF.

This rearrangement joins TRBV18 to TRBJ1-2. In germline, CDR1 is KGHSH, CDR2 LQKENI. This CDR3 has 16 amino acids. The CDR3 here is CASSPRNLDRGLGYTF.

The chain has TRBV18 and TRBJ2-1; the D call of TRBD2 rests on TCRdb alone, since no DNA is present to check it. Germline V lookup: CDR1 KGHSH, CDR2 LQKENI. The CDR3 has 15 residues. The CDR3 region is CASSLGLANNNEQFF.

The chain links TRBV19 to TRBJ1-1; the TCRdb call, TRBD1, lacks DNA for checking. The germline gives CDR1 LNHDA, CDR2 SQIVND (reference sequence). The CDR3 has 13 residues. CDR3 region: CASIDRENTEAFF.

The chain combines TRBV7-2 with TRBJ2-3; there is no DNA to check the TCRdb D call of TRBD2. There are 16 residues in the CDR3. Germline CDR1 SGHTA, CDR2 FQGNSA. This CDR3 reads CASSLAGTRGTDTQYF.

The rearrangement links TRBV3-1 to TRBJ1-1. Germline loops: CDR1 LGHDT, CDR2 YNNKEL (reference sequence). The CDR3 is made up of 13 amino acids. CDR3: CASSPLGWTEAFF.

This chain connects TRBV14 to TRBJ2-2; the TCRdb call, TRBD2, lacks DNA for checking. Per germline, CDR1 SGHDN and CDR2 FVKESK. The CDR3 extends over 18 amino acids. The CDR3 protein is CASSHATSGLESTGELFF.

The V gene is TRBV5-1, the J gene TRBJ1-1; TCRdb names TRBD1, which stays unverified in the absence of DNA. Germline CDR1 is SGHRS and CDR2 is YFSETQ. The CDR3 extends over 13 amino acids. The CDR3 loop is CASSLVAGAEAFF.

The chain employs TRBV15 and TRBJ1-6. The CDR3 covers 16 residues. CDR1 and CDR2 (germline): LNHNV, YYDKDF (reference sequence). The CDR3 region is CATSRDLPAANSPLHF. Together with reference TRBV15 and TRBJ1-6, the CDR3 gives the full variable domain: DAMVIQNPRYQVTQFGKPVTLSCSQTLNHNVMYWYQQKSSQAPKLLFHYYDKDFNNEADTPDNFQSRRPNTSFCFLDIRSPGLGDTAMYLCATSRDLPAANSPLHFGNGTRLTVT.

The CDR3: CASSAFGTADTDTQYF. The genes are TRBV9 and TRBJ2-3; TCRdb's assignment of TRBD1 cannot be checked, as there is no DNA. Per the germline V gene, CDR1 is SGDLS and CDR2 is YYNGEE. The CDR3 has 16 amino acids.

The chain has TRBV15 and TRBJ2-1; TCRdb's D gene call, TRBD1, goes unchecked for lack of DNA. The CDR3 loop spans 14 amino acids. The germline gives CDR1 LNHNV, CDR2 YYDKDF (reference sequence). The CDR3 loop reads CATSRSGASNEQFF.

This chain joins TRBV30 and TRBJ2-7; without DNA, the TCRdb call of TRBD1 cannot be checked. CDR3 length: 13 residues. In germline, CDR1 is GTSNPN, CDR2 SVGIG (reference sequence). The CDR3 loop is CAWSEDRDYEQYF.

The chain couples TRBV7-9 to TRBJ2-3; TCRdb selects TRBD2, and the lack of DNA leaves this call unchecked. The CDR3 length is 15 residues. CDR1 is SEHNR and CDR2 is FQNEAQ in the germline V gene (reference sequence). CDR3 loop: CASSLSQAALDTQYF.

This rearrangement joins TRBV19 to TRBJ1-5; the D gene TCRdb calls, TRBD1, cannot be checked with no DNA. Germline-derived CDR1 and CDR2 are LNHDA and SQIVND (reference sequence). CDR3 length equals 18 residues. CDR3 sequence: CASNPPGQGGYSNQPQHF.

The chain has TRBV6-1 and TRBJ1-2. The CDR3 extends over 15 amino acids. CDR1 is MNHNS, CDR2 SASEGT, per germline. The CDR3 is CASRVFPQRNYGYTF.

Here the CDR3 reads CASSDRRTMNTEAFF. The rearrangement links TRBV7-9 to TRBJ1-1. The CDR3 contains 15 residues. The germline V gene encodes CDR1 SEHNR and CDR2 FQNEAQ (reference sequence).

This chain uses TRBV19 with TRBJ2-6; as DNA is missing, the TRBD1 call by TCRdb cannot be tested. Germline CDR1 and CDR2: LNHDA and SQIVND (reference sequence). The CDR3 has 15 amino acids. CDR3 protein: CASSGTGTGANVLTF.

This chain connects TRBV5-1 to TRBJ1-1. The CDR3 sequence is 13 residues long. Germline CDR1 and CDR2: SGHRS and YFSETQ. The CDR3 loop is CASSLGPSEEAFF.

The V and J genes are TRBV12-3 or TRBV12-4 and TRBJ1-2. This CDR3 region has 13 residues. The CDR3: CASSLARNYGYTF.

The chain uses TRBV7-2 and TRBJ1-2. The CDR3 runs to 11 residues. Germline V gives CDR1 SGHTA, CDR2 FQGNSA. The CDR3 loop reads CASSSTYGYTF.

The genes are TRBV7-9 and TRBJ1-5; the TCRdb D gene call, TRBD1, has no DNA to confirm it. CDR1 SEHNR and CDR2 FQNEAQ come from the germline V gene (reference sequence). This CDR3 comprises 14 residues. The CDR3: CASSRTGDDQPQHF.

This CDR3 reads CASSLAVIYYTQYF. This chain joins TRBV12-3 or TRBV12-4 and TRBJ2-3. This CDR3 comprises 14 residues.

This chain uses TRBV7-2 with TRBJ2-1; TCRdb proposes TRBD2, but this gene call is untestable without DNA. Looked up from germline, CDR1 is SGHTA and CDR2 is FQGNSA. The CDR3 is 16 amino acids. This CDR3 reads CASSLESLAGDNEQFF. The whole variable domain, filled in from reference TRBV7-2 and TRBJ2-1, reads GAGVSQSPSNKVTEKGKDVELRCDPISGHTALYWYRQSLGQGLEFLIYFQGNSAPDKSGLPSDRFSAERTGGSVSTLTIQRTQQEDSAVYLCASSLESLAGDNEQFFGPGTRLTVL.

The rearrangement uses TRBV5-1 and TRBJ2-7; TCRdb reports TRBD1, a call that lacks DNA to check it against. The germline V gene encodes CDR1 SGHRS and CDR2 YFSETQ. The CDR3 extends over 14 amino acids. CDR3: CASSDGQGLTEQYF.

The genes are TRBV5-1 and TRBJ1-1; TCRdb's D call of TRBD1 is untestable without DNA. The CDR3 is 16 amino acids. Germline CDR1 SGHRS, CDR2 YFSETQ. The CDR3: CASSRGTLWMNTEAFF.

The chain links TRBV19 to TRBJ2-3; the D gene TCRdb calls, TRBD1, cannot be checked with no DNA. CDR1 and CDR2 (germline): LNHDA, SQIVND (reference sequence). The CDR3 is 16 residues long. CDR3 residues: CASSSGFSWLTDTQYF.